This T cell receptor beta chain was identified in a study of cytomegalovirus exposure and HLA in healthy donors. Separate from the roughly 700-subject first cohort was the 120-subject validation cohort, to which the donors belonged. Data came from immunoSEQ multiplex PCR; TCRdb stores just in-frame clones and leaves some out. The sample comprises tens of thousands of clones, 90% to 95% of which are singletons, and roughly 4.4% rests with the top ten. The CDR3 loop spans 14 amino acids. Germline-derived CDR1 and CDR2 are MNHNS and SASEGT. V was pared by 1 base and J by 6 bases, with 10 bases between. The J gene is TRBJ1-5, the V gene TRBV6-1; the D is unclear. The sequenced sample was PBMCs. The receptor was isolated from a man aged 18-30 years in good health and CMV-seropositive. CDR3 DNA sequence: TGTGCCAGCAGTGAAGGGAGCGAGGTTCAGCCCCAGCATTTT. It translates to CASSEGSEVQPQHF.